This T cell receptor beta chain was captured in a study of neurological immune-mediated disorders (dated by TCRdb to between 2019 and 2020). About the study as a whole: Among the 34 multiple sclerosis patients, relapsing-remitting MS accounted for some 30 and secondary progressive MS accounted for 3. The study compared peripheral blood TCR-beta repertoires of HTLV-I-associated myelopathy (HAM/TSP) patients, multiple sclerosis patients and healthy controls using UMI-based sequencing. The 95 to 120 TCR-beta libraries included longitudinal samples, technical triplicates and paired sorted CD4+ and CD8+ T-cell subsets alongside PBMC samples. The cohort was made up of 60 to 75 subjects, consisting of some 14 HAM/TSP patients, some 34 multiple sclerosis patients and 20 healthy controls. What the research found in general, with its limitations: No clinical or MRI features were associated with the MS cluster, and the authors said that larger cohorts are needed. In a phylogenetic analysis, the repertoires of 18 out of 34 MS patients fell into a single cluster of related CDR3 sequences, pointing to a possible signature at the repertoire level. Expanded clones from different subjects shared no identical CDR3 amino acid sequences, which suggests that TCR-beta repertoires were private in all groups. TCR clonal expansion was highest in HAM/TSP patients and lowest in MS patients, with MS patients falling below even healthy controls.

cDNA synthesis used template-switch 5'RACE with a primer carrying a 10-nucleotide random unique molecular identifier tagging each TCR transcript. Every sequencing run yielded over 200 million TCR-beta sequences covering 15-18 subjects. The RNeasy kit was used for extraction of total RNA. TCR-beta VDJ regions were amplified with primers for the TCR constant region and the 5'RACE anchor, using the KAPA Real-time Library Amplification kit. Sample indexes and Illumina adaptors were added in a first PCR, and a second PCR then increased library yield. The roughly 650 bp TCR product was size-selected on a 2% E-gel SizeSelection system after Ampure bead purification. Library quality was checked on a Bioanalyzer, concentration was measured with Qubit, and libraries were quantified with the Kapa Library Quantification kit before pooling. An Illumina HiSeq 2500 sequenced the libraries paired-end 2 x 150 bp. To increase sequence diversity, roughly 23-30% phiX was spiked into each library pool. As for the authors' bioinformatics: Quality-filtered reads were processed with the UMI-based MiGEC pipeline, which removed over 85% of raw TCR sequences during error correction. VDJ genes were aligned to IMGT germline references, and each clonotype was defined by a unique CDR3 amino acid sequence together with V-J genes. Clonal expansion, Shannon diversity and CDR3 relatedness (CalcPairwiseDistances, ClusterSamples) were evaluated with VDJtools, and phylogenetic trees were built with CLCbio workbench. A clone was classed as expanded if it had 8 or more unique UMIs, a cutoff based on coefficient-of-variation modelling across technical triplicates. TCRdb reprocessed the public reads (quality trimming at Q25 with fastp, clone calling with MiXCR) and kept in-frame beta chains. Each entry is one CDR3 protein sequence, shown with its most common DNA and genes. These V and J calls derive from TCRdb rather than the authors' analysis. In this sample the table shows more than 60,000 distinct CDR3 sequences, roughly 3.5% of which occur a single time. Roughly 2.2% of the sample belongs to the ten largest clones.

For unsorted PBMC libraries, 2 million PBMCs were used after storage in RNAlater at -80 degrees C until RNA extraction. The multiple sclerosis patients were enrolled in a US clinical protocol that used magnetic resonance imaging to evaluate disease progression. Peripheral blood was subjected to Ficoll-Hypaque density gradient centrifugation to isolate PBMCs, which were then cryopreserved in liquid nitrogen. The CDR3 runs 17 residues from the cysteine to the phenylalanine. Only the CDR3 DNA stays, 51 bases, in frame from base 1. The germline V gene (reference sequence) gives CDR1 as MNHEY and CDR2 as SMNVEV. The junction carries 21 bases between V and J, which are trimmed by 5 bases and 5 bases respectively. Concerning this clonotype itself: Which antigen it targets is not known. Per-base quality was not reported, and no clone a single base away is much larger than it.

Sequencing was done on a sample of PBMCs. The clonotype was recovered from a woman aged 45 to 65 with multiple sclerosis. Rearrangement joined TRBV27 to TRBJ2-2, and TRBD1 may be the D gene, going by 6 matching bases. This receptor carries the CDR3 CASSKTGTTFTTGELFF. The sequenced DNA is TGTGCCAGCAGTAAGACAGGAACGACTTTTACAACCGGGGAGCTGTTTTTT.